The clone carrying this T cell receptor beta chain showed up just a few times. Antigen unknown. The data were taken from a study of CD8 T cells in ankylosing spondylitis. Findings and limits, study-wide: Fewer than ten highly homologous variants made up a TCR beta motif, and this motif appeared characteristic of ankylosing spondylitis blood. With a CD8+ phenotype, disease-linked clones were relatively rare in peripheral blood.

The V gene's germline CDR1 is LGHNA and CDR2 YNFKEQ. V lost 4 bases to trimming and J lost 1 base, with 13 bases between them. The CDR3 consists of 15 residues. TCRdb redid the calling of the 5' RACE reads with MiXCR, one entry per CDR3 protein. The repertoire holds around 770,000 distinct CDR3 sequences, with 12% as singletons. This clonotype was obtained from a male donor with ankylosing spondylitis. This chain links TRBV4-2 with TRBJ1-1; D is possibly TRBD1 (6 bases). Sequences were obtained from blood, either unsorted or a sorted T cell fraction (not recorded which). This chain's CDR3 is CASSPVDRKNTEAFF. The CDR3 DNA sequence: TGTGCCAGCAGCCCCGTGGACAGAAAGAACACTGAAGCTTTCTTT.